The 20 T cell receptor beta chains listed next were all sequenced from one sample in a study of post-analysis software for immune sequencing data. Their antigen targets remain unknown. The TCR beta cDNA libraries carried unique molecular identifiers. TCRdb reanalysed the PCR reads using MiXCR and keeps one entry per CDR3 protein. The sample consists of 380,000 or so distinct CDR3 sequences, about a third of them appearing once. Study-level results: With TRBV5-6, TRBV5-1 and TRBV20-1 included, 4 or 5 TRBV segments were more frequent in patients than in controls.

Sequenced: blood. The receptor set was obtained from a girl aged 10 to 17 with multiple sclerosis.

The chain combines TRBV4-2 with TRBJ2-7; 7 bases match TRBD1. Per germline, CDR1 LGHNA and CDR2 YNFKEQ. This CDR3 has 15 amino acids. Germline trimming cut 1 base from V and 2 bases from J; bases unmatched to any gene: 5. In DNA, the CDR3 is TGTGCCAGCAGCCAAGGACAGGGTGTAACCTACGAGCAGTACTTC. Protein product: CASSQGQGVTYEQYF.

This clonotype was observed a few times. The CDR3 nucleotides read TGTGCCAGCAGCTTAGAACTAGCGTCCTACAATGAGCAGTTCTTC. It yields the protein CASSLELASYNEQFF. The rearrangement joins TRBV7-8 to TRBJ2-1; TRBD2 agrees at 7 bases. Trimming took 1 base from V and 1 from J; bases not matched to a gene: 1. Germline values: CDR1 SGHVS, CDR2 FQNEAQ. The CDR3 covers 15 residues.

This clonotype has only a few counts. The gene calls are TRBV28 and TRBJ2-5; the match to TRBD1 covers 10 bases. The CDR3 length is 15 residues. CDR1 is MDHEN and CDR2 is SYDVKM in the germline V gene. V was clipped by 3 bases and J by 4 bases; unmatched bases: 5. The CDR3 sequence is CASSFGTGEGETQYF. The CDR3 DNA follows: TGTGCCAGCAGTTTCGGGACAGGGGAGGGAGAGACCCAGTACTTC.

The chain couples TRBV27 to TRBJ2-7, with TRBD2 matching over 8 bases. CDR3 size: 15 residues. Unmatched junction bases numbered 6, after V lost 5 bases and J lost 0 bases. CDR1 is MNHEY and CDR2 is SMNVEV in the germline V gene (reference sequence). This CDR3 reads CASSLMTSASYEQYF. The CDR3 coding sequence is TGTGCCAGCAGTCTCATGACTAGCGCCTCCTACGAGCAGTACTTC.

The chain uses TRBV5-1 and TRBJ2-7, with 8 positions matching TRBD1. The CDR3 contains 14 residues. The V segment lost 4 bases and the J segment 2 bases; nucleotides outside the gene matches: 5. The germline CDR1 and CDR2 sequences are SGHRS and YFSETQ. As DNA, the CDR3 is TGCGCCAGCAGCGGCCACAGGGGGGCCTACGAGCAGTACTTC. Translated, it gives CASSGHRGAYEQYF.

The CDR3 DNA follows: TGTGCCAGCAGCTTCGGGACAACCCAAGAGACCCAGTACTTC. Protein sequence: CASSFGTTQETQYF. The chain employs TRBV7-2 and TRBJ2-5; D might be TRBD1 (6 bases). V lost 3 bases and J lost 1, with 9 bases in between. The CDR3 has 14 amino acids. Germline V gene data show CDR1 as SGHTA and CDR2 as FQGNSA.

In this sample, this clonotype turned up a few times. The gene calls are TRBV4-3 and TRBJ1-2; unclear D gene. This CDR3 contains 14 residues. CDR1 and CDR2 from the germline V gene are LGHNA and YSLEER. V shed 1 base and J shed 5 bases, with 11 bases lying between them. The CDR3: CASSQVWEAYGYTF. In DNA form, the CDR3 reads TGCGCCAGCAGCCAAGTATGGGAAGCGTATGGCTACACCTTC.

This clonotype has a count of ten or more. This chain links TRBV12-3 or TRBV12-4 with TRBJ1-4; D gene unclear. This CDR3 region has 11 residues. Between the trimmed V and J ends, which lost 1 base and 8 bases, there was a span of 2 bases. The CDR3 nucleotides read TGTGCCAGCAGTTTAGGGGAAAAACTGTTTTTT. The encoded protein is CASSLGEKLFF.

The CDR3 DNA is TGTGCCAGCAGCCTTTCGACAGGGAACACCTACGAGCAGTACTTC. It is translated as CASSLSTGNTYEQYF. The chain recombines TRBV7-2 with TRBJ2-7, with 7 bases fitting TRBD1. The germline V gene encodes CDR1 SGHTA and CDR2 FQGNSA. Germline trimming cut 5 bases from V and 2 bases from J; bases unmatched to any gene: 9. There are 15 residues in the CDR3.

The CDR3 nucleotides read TGTGCCAGCAGCGTATATGGGCTAGCGTACAATGAGCAGTTCTTC. It translates to CASSVYGLAYNEQFF. This chain links TRBV9 with TRBJ2-1; possibly TRBD2 for D (6 bases). V lost 1 base to trimming and J lost 4 bases, with 12 bases between them. The length of the CDR3 is 15 residues. Per the germline V gene, CDR1 is SGDLS and CDR2 is YYNGEE.

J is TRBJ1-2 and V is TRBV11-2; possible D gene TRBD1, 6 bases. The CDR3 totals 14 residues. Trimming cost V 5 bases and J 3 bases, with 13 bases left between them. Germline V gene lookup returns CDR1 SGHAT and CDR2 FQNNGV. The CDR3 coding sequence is TGTGCCAGCAGCCCGACAGGAGCCCACTATGGCTACACCTTC. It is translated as CASSPTGAHYGYTF.

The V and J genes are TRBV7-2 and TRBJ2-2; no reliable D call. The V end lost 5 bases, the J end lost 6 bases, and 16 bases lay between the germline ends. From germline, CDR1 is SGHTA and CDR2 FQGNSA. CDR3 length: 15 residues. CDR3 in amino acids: CASSPSGPDAGELFF. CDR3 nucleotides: TGTGCCAGCAGCCCTAGTGGGCCTGACGCCGGGGAGCTGTTTTTT.

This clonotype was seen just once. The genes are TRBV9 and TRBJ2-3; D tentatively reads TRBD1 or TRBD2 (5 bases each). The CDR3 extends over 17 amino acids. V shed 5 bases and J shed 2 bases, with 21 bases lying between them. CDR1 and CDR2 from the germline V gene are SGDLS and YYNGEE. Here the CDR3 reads CASSQNPGQPFTDTQYF. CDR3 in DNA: TGTGCCAGCAGTCAGAACCCGGGGCAGCCTTTCACAGATACGCAGTATTTT.

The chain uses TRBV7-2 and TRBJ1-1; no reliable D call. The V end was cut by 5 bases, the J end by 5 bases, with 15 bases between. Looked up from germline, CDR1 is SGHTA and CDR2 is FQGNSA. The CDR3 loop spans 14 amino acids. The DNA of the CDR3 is TGTGCCAGCAGCCCGCCTCGCGGGTTTACTGAAGCTTTCTTT. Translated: CASSPPRGFTEAFF.

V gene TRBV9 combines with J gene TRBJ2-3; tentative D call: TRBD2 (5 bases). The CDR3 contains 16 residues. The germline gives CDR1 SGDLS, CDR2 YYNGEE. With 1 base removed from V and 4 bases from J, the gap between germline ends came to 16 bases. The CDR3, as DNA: TGTGCCAGCAGCGTAACGGAGGCTAGAAAGGCAGATACGCAGTATTTT. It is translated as CASSVTEARKADTQYF.

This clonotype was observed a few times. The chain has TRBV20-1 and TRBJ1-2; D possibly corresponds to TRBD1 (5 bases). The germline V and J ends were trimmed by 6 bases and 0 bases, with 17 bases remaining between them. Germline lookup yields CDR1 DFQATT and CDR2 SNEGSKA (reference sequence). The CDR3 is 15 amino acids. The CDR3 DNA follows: TGCAGTGCCGCACCTCCCGACAGAGCTAACTATGGCTACACCTTC. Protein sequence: CSAAPPDRANYGYTF.

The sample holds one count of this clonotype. In nucleotides, the CDR3 is TGTGCCAGCAGTTTAGATATTATCGGCAGGGGCGGACAGCCCCAGCATTTT. Amino acids: CASSLDIIGRGGQPQHF. The V call is TRBV12-3 or TRBV12-4, the J call TRBJ1-5, with D perhaps TRBD1 (6 bases). V lost 1 base and J 7 bases, leaving 20 bases between the germline ends. The CDR3 contains 17 residues.

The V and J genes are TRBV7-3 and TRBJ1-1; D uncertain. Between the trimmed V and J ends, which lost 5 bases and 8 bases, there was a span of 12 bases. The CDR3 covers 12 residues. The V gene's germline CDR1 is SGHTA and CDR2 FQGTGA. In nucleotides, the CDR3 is TGTGCCAGCAGCGAGATGGGCACGGAAGCTTTCTTT. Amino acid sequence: CASSEMGTEAFF.

CDR3 nucleotide sequence: TGTGCCAGCAGCCAAGATGGAGATAGCTGGGATGAGCAGTTCTTC. Translating it yields CASSQDGDSWDEQFF. This chain connects TRBV4-2 to TRBJ2-1; D call uncertain. V lost 0 bases, J lost 8 bases, and 14 bases lay in between. This CDR3 region has 15 residues. The germline V gene has CDR1 LGHNA and CDR2 YNFKEQ.

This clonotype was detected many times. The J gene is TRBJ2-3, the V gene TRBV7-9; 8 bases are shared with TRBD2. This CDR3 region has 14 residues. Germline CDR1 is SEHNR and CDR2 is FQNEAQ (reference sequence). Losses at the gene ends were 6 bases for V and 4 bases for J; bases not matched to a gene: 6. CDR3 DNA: TGTGCCAGCAGATGGACTAGCAGCGCAGATACGCAGTATTTT. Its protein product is CASRWTSSADTQYF.